The rows below give T cell receptor beta chains drawn from one sample of a study of blood T cell repertoires in COVID-19. The protocol was immunoSEQ multiplex PCR, while the TCRdb copy is restricted to in-frame clones and leaves out a portion. The sample lists around 94,000 clones, more than 85% occurring once. Material for sequencing was peripheral blood. The origin of the receptors is a young man with acute or convalescent COVID-19. Both conserved end residues are part of each CDR3. Each record gives: CDR3 protein, CDR3 DNA, J gene, clone size, V gene, D gene. The D gene is left open where the match is weak. Where a row states a size, it is once, few, many or the class of an expanded clone; other rows omit it.

CASSPLAAGNNEQFF	TGTGCCAGCAGTCCCTTGGCGGCGGGGAACAATGAGCAGTTCTTC	TRBJ2-1	NA	TRBV2	NA
CASSIVPMGASGYTF	TGTGCCAGTAGTATAGTCCCCATGGGGGCGTCTGGCTACACCTTC	TRBJ1-2	NA	TRBV19	NA
CSASSGLAGGGSTDTQYF	TGCAGTGCTAGTTCGGGACTAGCGGGAGGAGGGAGTACAGATACGCAGTATTTT	TRBJ2-3	NA	TRBV20-1	TRBD2
CASSYGAYGYTF	TGTGCCAGCAGTTACGGGGCGTATGGCTACACCTTC	TRBJ1-2	NA	TRBV6-6	NA
CASSHWTGTATNEKLFF	TGCGCCAGCAGCCACTGGACAGGGACCGCAACTAATGAAAAACTGTTTTTT	TRBJ1-4	NA	TRBV4-1	TRBD1
CASSEAGYNTEAFF	TGCGCCAGCAGTGAAGCGGGGTACAACACTGAAGCTTTCTTT	TRBJ1-1	NA	TRBV10-1	NA
CASSALQESNTEAFF	TGTGCCAGCAGCGCCCTACAGGAGTCGAACACTGAAGCTTTCTTT	TRBJ1-1	NA	TRBV9	NA
CAISDRDRVRTEAFF	TGTGCCATCAGTGACAGGGACAGGGTGAGGACTGAAGCTTTCTTT	TRBJ1-1	NA	TRBV10-3	TRBD1
CASSLTGSYASNQPQHF	TGTGCCAGCAGCTTAACAGGGAGTTATGCGAGCAATCAGCCCCAGCATTTT	TRBJ1-5	NA	TRBV5-8	NA
CASSKMGAPSYEQYF	TGTGCCAGCAGCAAAATGGGGGCCCCTTCCTACGAGCAGTACTTC	TRBJ2-7	NA	TRBV27	NA
CASSLAWGPEAFF	TGCGCCAGCAGCTTGGCGTGGGGCCCTGAAGCTTTCTTT	TRBJ1-1	NA	TRBV5-1	NA
CASSKRVGDTQYF	TGTGCCAGCAGCAAGAGGGTTGGGGATACGCAGTATTTT	TRBJ2-3	once	TRBV21-1	NA
CASSISGGLAGEYEQFF	TGTGCCAGTAGTATTAGTGGGGGACTAGCGGGAGAGTATGAGCAGTTCTTC	TRBJ2-1	NA	TRBV19	TRBD2
CASSIKRDLFNEQFF	TGTGCCAGTAGTATAAAGCGGGACCTTTTCAATGAGCAGTTCTTC	TRBJ2-1	NA	TRBV19	TRBD2
CASSLDTGGRTEAFF	TGCGCCAGCAGCTTGGATACAGGGGGCCGGACTGAAGCTTTCTTT	TRBJ1-1	NA	TRBV5-1	TRBD1
CAWSRRGAKNIQYF	TGTGCCTGGAGTCGGCGGGGGGCCAAAAACATTCAGTACTTC	TRBJ2-4	NA	TRBV30	TRBD2
CATRRPRSDYNEQFF	TGTGCCACCCGTAGACCTAGGAGCGACTACAATGAGCAGTTCTTC	TRBJ2-1	NA	TRBV19	NA
CASGLGTGLGNEQFF	TGTGCTAGTGGTTTGGGGACTGGGTTAGGGAATGAGCAGTTCTTC	TRBJ2-1	NA	TRBV12-5	NA
CATSGGDRGEQFF	TGTGCCACCAGTGGGGGAGACCGTGGTGAGCAGTTCTTC	TRBJ2-1	NA	TRBV24-1	NA
CASSEDRITEAFF	TGTGCCAGCAGTGAGGACAGGATCACTGAAGCTTTCTTT	TRBJ1-1	NA	TRBV2	TRBD1
CATSDLLDSQGTDTQYF	TGTGCCACCAGTGATTTGTTGGACTCCCAAGGCACAGATACGCAGTATTTT	TRBJ2-3	NA	TRBV24-1	NA
CASSLVASGVTDTQYF	TGTGCCAGCAGCTTAGTTGCTAGCGGGGTCACAGATACGCAGTATTTT	TRBJ2-3	NA	TRBV7-9	TRBD2
CASVGQVLRDTQYF	TGTGCCAGCGTGGGACAGGTTCTTAGGGATACGCAGTATTTT	TRBJ2-3	NA	TRBV6-5	TRBD1
CASSQGYSTGELFF	TGTGCCAGCAGCCAGGGGTATAGCACCGGGGAGCTGTTTTTT	TRBJ2-2	once	TRBV25-1	NA
CASRTPVIAGPLWDEQFF	TGTGCCAGTAGGACCCCCGTGATAGCGGGACCGTTATGGGATGAGCAGTTCTTC	TRBJ2-1	NA	TRBV19	TRBD2
CASSVYGTGNQPQHF	TGCGCCAGCAGCGTGTACGGGACAGGTAATCAGCCCCAGCATTTT	TRBJ1-5	NA	TRBV4-1	TRBD1
CASSPGTSTGQYF	TGTGCCAGCAGCCCCGGGACTTCTACGGGGCAGTACTTC	TRBJ2-7	NA	TRBV6-2/TRBV6-3	NA